The source of this TCR beta chain is a study of identical twins. This clonotype came up a few times. The junction had 8 bases not matched to a gene; V was cut back by 7 bases and J by 3 bases. Germline V gene sequence: CDR1 MNHEY, CDR2 SVGEGT. CDR3 length: 16 residues. Each CDR3 protein gets one entry after TCRdb re-called the 5' RACE reads with MiXCR. The sample records 200,000 to 250,000 distinct CDR3 sequences, approximately 8.3% being singletons. Another study also made use of these data, one on yellow fever vaccine responses in identical twins.

Sequenced input: memory (CD45RO+) T cells sorted from blood. The receptor was isolated from a woman aged 18-35 years in good health. This chain links TRBV6-2 or TRBV6-3 with TRBJ2-1, with 11 bases matching TRBD2. The CDR3 coding sequence is TGTGCCAGCACCCAGGATGGGACTAGCGGCTACAATGAGCAGTTCTTC. Its translation: CASTQDGTSGYNEQFF.